The 22 T cell receptor beta chains reported below all come from one sample, sequenced in a study of blood T cell repertoires in COVID-19. Measured with immunoSEQ multiplex PCR; TCRdb has only the in-frame clones, and not every one. The sample has 75,000 to 100,000 clones, around nine tenths seen once. Sequencing used peripheral blood. Receptors were obtained from a human donor in a cohort sampled during active COVID-19.

The V and J genes are TRBV19 and TRBJ2-2; 8 bases agree with TRBD1. Losses at the gene ends were 4 bases for V and 1 base for J; bases not matched to a gene: 2. CDR3 size: 15 residues. Germline lookup yields CDR1 LNHDA and CDR2 SQIVND (reference sequence). CDR3 DNA: TGTGCCAGTAGTAGCAGGGGGCGGAACACCGGGGAGCTGTTTTTT. This codes for CASSSRGRNTGELFF.

The chain recombines TRBV7-3 with TRBJ1-6; no firm D call. The CDR3 has 15 amino acids. Germline-derived CDR1 and CDR2 are SGHTA and FQGTGA. V dropped 5 bases and J dropped 7 bases, with 15 bases sitting between them. DNA for the CDR3: TGTGCCAGCAGCACATTAGGAGGAGGGAATTCACCCCTCCACTTT. Its translation is CASSTLGGGNSPLHF.

The chain uses TRBV6-5 and TRBJ1-5; 8 bases map to TRBD1. Germline lookup yields CDR1 MNHEY and CDR2 SVGAGI. This CDR3 is 14 amino acids long. With V trimmed by 2 bases and J by 6 bases, 3 bases remained unmatched. The CDR3, as DNA: TGTGCCAGCAGTTACCGGACAGGGAGTCAGCCCCAGCATTTT. Translated, it gives CASSYRTGSQPQHF.

The rearrangement links TRBV5-4 to TRBJ1-1; tentative D call: TRBD1 (5 bases). The V gene's germline CDR1 is SGHNT and CDR2 YYREEE (reference sequence). The CDR3 runs 15 residues. Trimming took off 3 bases at V and 8 bases at J, with 20 bases between the two ends. The CDR3 loop is CASSSSPKRQSEAFF. Written as DNA, the CDR3 is TGTGCCAGCAGCTCCTCCCCTAAGAGACAGTCAGAAGCTTTCTTT. Variable domain in full (rest from reference TRBV5-4 and TRBJ1-1): ETGVTQSPTHLIKTRGQQVTLRCSSQSGHNTVSWYQQALGQGPQFIFQYYREEENGRGNFPPRFSGLQFPNYSSELNVNALELDDSALYLCASSSSPKRQSEAFFGQGTRLTVV.

The J gene is TRBJ1-4, the V gene TRBV7-3, with 10 nucleotides matching TRBD1. Germline V gene lookup returns CDR1 SGHTA and CDR2 FQGTGA. After removal of 5 bases from V and 6 bases from J, the junction contained 3 bases not matched to a gene. This CDR3 is built from 14 residues. This CDR3 is CASSPTGGDEKLFF. The CDR3 nucleotides read TGTGCCAGCAGCCCGACAGGGGGCGATGAAAAACTGTTTTTT.

V and J are TRBV14 and TRBJ2-1, with D possibly being TRBD1 (6 bases). The CDR3 is made up of 17 amino acids. V lost 2 bases and J 5 bases, leaving 19 bases between the germline ends. Per the germline V gene, CDR1 is SGHDN and CDR2 is FVKESK. The DNA for the CDR3 is TGTGCCAGCAGCCAATTGTTAGGCAGGGGTATTGACAATGAGCAGTTCTTC. Its translation is CASSQLLGRGIDNEQFF.

The rearrangement uses TRBV9 and TRBJ1-1; unclear D gene. The length of the CDR3 is 13 residues. CDR1 is SGDLS and CDR2 is YYNGEE in the germline V gene. The V end was cut by 3 bases, the J end by 0 bases, with 6 bases between. This CDR3 is CASSALLNTEAFF. As DNA, the CDR3 is TGTGCCAGCAGCGCCCTCTTGAACACTGAAGCTTTCTTT.

The chain combines TRBV18 with TRBJ2-3, with 8 bases matching TRBD2. V trimming: 3 bases; J trimming: 4 bases; junction bases outside the gene matches: 12. This CDR3 has 17 amino acids. CDR1 is KGHSH and CDR2 is LQKENI in the germline V gene. The CDR3 nucleotides read TGTGCCAGCTCACCGCTCCGAGCGGGAGAGATATCAGATACGCAGTATTTT. It yields the protein CASSPLRAGEISDTQYF. Full variable domain (missing parts from reference TRBV18 and TRBJ2-3): NAGVMQNPRHLVRRRGQEARLRCSPMKGHSHVYWYRQLPEEGLKFMVYLQKENIIDESGMPKERFSAEFPKEGPSILRIQQVVRGDSAAYFCASSPLRAGEISDTQYFGPGTRLTVL.

As concerns this clone: Other DNA variants within this sample encode the same CDR3. The V gene is TRBV6-5, the J gene TRBJ1-1; a possible D gene is TRBD1 (6 bases). The CDR3 consists of 15 residues. From germline, CDR1 is MNHEY and CDR2 SVGAGI. V gave up 0 bases and J gave up 0 bases, with 8 bases separating them. CDR3 DNA: TGTGCCAGCAGTTACTCCGGGACACTGAACACTGAAGCTTTCTTT. Translated: CASSYSGTLNTEAFF.

V usage is TRBV6-5 and J usage is TRBJ2-7; 9 bases are shared with TRBD2. Germline V lookup: CDR1 MNHEY, CDR2 SVGAGI. This CDR3 has 15 amino acids. V shed 7 bases and J 2 bases; nucleotides not matched to a gene: 9. CDR3 DNA: TGTGCCAGCACCGTTATGGCGGGGGGGCCCTACGAGCAGTACTTC. Protein: CASTVMAGGPYEQYF.

This clone was counted a few times. The V and J genes are TRBV3-1 (or the pseudogene TRBV3-2) and TRBJ1-5, with 9 positions matching TRBD1. V gave up 3 bases and J gave up 4 bases; unmatched junction bases: 10. Germline-derived CDR1 and CDR2 are LGHDT and YNNKEL (reference sequence). The CDR3 covers 17 residues. Here the CDR3 reads CASSQGVRTGVNQPQHF. The CDR3 nucleotides read TGTGCCAGCAGCCAGGGAGTTAGGACAGGGGTTAATCAGCCCCAGCATTTT.

The V and J genes are TRBV18 and TRBJ2-3, with D possibly being TRBD1 (6 bases). There are 15 residues in the CDR3. Germline CDR1 and CDR2: KGHSH and LQKENI. V was clipped by 4 bases and J by 3 bases, with 14 bases between them. This CDR3 is CASSREQGGTDTQYF. The CDR3 bases are TGTGCCAGCTCACGAGAACAGGGTGGGACAGATACGCAGTATTTT. The variable domain in full, with the rest retrieved from reference TRBV18 and TRBJ2-3, is NAGVMQNPRHLVRRRGQEARLRCSPMKGHSHVYWYRQLPEEGLKFMVYLQKENIIDESGMPKERFSAEFPKEGPSILRIQQVVRGDSAAYFCASSREQGGTDTQYFGPGTRLTVL.

This chain joins TRBV5-1 and TRBJ1-2; tentatively, D is TRBD1 (5 bases). CDR1 and CDR2 (germline): SGHRS, YFSETQ. The germline V and J ends were trimmed by 0 bases and 2 bases, with 8 bases remaining between them. The CDR3 spans 14 residues. The CDR3 DNA sequence: TGCGCCAGCAGCTTGGCCGCAGGGAACTATGGCTACACCTTC. Translation gives CASSLAAGNYGYTF.

V usage is TRBV5-6 and J usage is TRBJ1-2; the D is unclear. CDR1 SGHDT and CDR2 YYEEEE come from the germline V gene. Trimming took off 0 bases at V and 7 bases at J, with 7 bases between the two ends. The length of the CDR3 is 12 residues. The CDR3 loop reads CASSLDGIGYTF. The CDR3 region has the DNA TGTGCCAGCAGCTTGGACGGGATTGGCTACACCTTC.

The rearrangement uses TRBV9 and TRBJ1-2; D might be TRBD1 (5 bases). Germline V gives CDR1 SGDLS, CDR2 YYNGEE. The CDR3 runs to 18 residues. V was trimmed by 0 bases and J by 5 bases, leaving 23 bases between them. The CDR3 spells CASSVARWIVDSGYGYTF. The CDR3 nucleotides are TGTGCCAGCAGCGTAGCTCGATGGATTGTCGACAGTGGGTATGGCTACACCTTC.

The gene calls are TRBV7-9 and TRBJ1-4; 7 bases fit TRBD1. Germline-derived CDR1 and CDR2 are SEHNR and FQNEAQ (reference sequence). J lost 7 bases, V lost 5 bases, and 7 bases had no gene match. This CDR3 region has 14 residues. CDR3 in DNA: TGTGCCAGCAGCAGCGACAGGGCAGTTGAAAAACTGTTTTTT. Translation gives CASSSDRAVEKLFF.

This chain links TRBV5-6 with TRBJ2-1; 11 bases fit TRBD2. With 0 bases clipped from V and 5 bases from J, the junction kept 1 base outside the gene matches. The CDR3 totals 15 residues. Looked up from germline, CDR1 is SGHDT and CDR2 is YYEEEE. Here the CDR3 reads CASSLATSGDNEQFF. The CDR3 DNA reads as TGTGCCAGCAGCTTGGCGACTAGCGGGGACAATGAGCAGTTCTTC.

The chain couples TRBV6-4 to TRBJ2-3; 7 nucleotides align to TRBD2. The germline V gene encodes CDR1 MRHNA and CDR2 SNTAGT. V was pared by 8 bases and J by 8 bases, with 4 bases of the junction left unmatched. CDR3 length: 11 amino acids. The CDR3 sequence is CASGGSSTQYF. CDR3 coding DNA: TGTGCCAGCGGCGGGAGTAGTACGCAGTATTTT.

The chain links TRBV6-6 to TRBJ1-6; D gene ambiguous. CDR3 length equals 16 residues. The V and J ends lost 2 bases and 8 bases respectively, with 16 bases between them. CDR1 is MNHNY, CDR2 SVGAGI, per germline (reference sequence). The DNA of the CDR3 is TGTGCCAGCAGTTACGATAATATAGCTGTGGATTCACCCCTCCACTTT. Protein product: CASSYDNIAVDSPLHF.

This CDR3 reads CASGGSGANVLTF. CDR3 nucleotides: TGTGCCAGCGGGGGGTCTGGGGCCAACGTCCTGACTTTC. V is TRBV18 and J is TRBJ2-6; D possibly corresponds to TRBD2 (6 bases). Germline V gene data show CDR1 as KGHSH and CDR2 as LQKENI. CDR3 length: 13 residues. V was shortened by 8 bases and J by 1 base, with 6 bases between the two germline ends.

V and J are TRBV19 and TRBJ2-1, with TRBD1 as a possible D gene (6 bases). The CDR3 consists of 14 residues. Germline V gene sequence: CDR1 LNHDA, CDR2 SQIVND (reference sequence). Deletions cut 2 bases from V and 7 bases from J, with 12 bases between. The CDR3 nucleotides are TGTGCCAGTAGTATACTCCCCGACAGGAATGAGCAGTTCTTC. Its protein is CASSILPDRNEQFF.

The CDR3 loop is CSASRNPGTSLIAYEQYF. Here the CDR3 DNA reads TGCAGTGCTAGTCGCAACCCCGGGACTAGTCTTATCGCCTACGAGCAGTACTTC. The chain recombines TRBV20-1 with TRBJ2-7; 8 nucleotides agree with TRBD2. The CDR3 is 18 amino acids. Germline CDR1 is DFQATT and CDR2 is SNEGSKA (reference sequence). V dropped 3 bases and J dropped 2; count of bases not matched to a gene: 18.